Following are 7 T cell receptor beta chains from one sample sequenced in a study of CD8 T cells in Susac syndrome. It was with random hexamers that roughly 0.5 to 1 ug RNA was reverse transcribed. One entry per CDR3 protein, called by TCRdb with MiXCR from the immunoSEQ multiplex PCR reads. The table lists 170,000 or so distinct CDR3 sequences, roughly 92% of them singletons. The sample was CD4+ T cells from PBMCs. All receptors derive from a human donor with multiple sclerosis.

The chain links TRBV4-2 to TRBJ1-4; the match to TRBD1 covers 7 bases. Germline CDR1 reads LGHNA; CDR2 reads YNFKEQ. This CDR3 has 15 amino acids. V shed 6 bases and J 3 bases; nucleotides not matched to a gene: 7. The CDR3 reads CASRRTGLANEKLFF. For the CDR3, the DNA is TGTGCCAGCAGACGGACAGGATTGGCTAATGAAAAACTGTTTTTT.

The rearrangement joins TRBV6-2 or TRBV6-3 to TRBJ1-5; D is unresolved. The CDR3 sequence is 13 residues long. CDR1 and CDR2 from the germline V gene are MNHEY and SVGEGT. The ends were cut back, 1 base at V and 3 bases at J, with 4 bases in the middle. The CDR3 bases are TGTGCCAGCAGTTACTTTTCCAATCAGCCCCAGCATTTT. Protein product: CASSYFSNQPQHF.

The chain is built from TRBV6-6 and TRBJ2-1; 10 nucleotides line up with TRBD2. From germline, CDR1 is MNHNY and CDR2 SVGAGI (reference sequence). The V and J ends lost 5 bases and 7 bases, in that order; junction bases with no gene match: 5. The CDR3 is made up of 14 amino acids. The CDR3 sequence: CASSTLAGMNEQFF. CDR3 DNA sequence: TGTGCCAGCAGTACACTAGCGGGAATGAATGAGCAGTTCTTC.

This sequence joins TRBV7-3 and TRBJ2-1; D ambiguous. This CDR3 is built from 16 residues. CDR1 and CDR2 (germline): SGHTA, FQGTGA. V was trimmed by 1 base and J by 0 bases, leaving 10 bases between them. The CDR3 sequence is CASSLRHHVSYNEQFF. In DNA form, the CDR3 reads TGTGCCAGCAGCTTAAGGCACCATGTCTCCTACAATGAGCAGTTCTTC.

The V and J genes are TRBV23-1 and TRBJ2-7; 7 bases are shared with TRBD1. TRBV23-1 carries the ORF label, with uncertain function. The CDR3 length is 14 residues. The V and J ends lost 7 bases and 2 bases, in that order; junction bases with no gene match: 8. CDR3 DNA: TGCGCCAGCACTCCAGGACAGGAAACCTACGAGCAGTACTTC. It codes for CASTPGQETYEQYF.

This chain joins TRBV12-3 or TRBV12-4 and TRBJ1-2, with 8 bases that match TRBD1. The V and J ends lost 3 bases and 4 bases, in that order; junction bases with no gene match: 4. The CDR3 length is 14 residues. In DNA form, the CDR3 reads TGTGCCAGCAGTTTCGACAGGGGTCTCTATGGCTACACCTTC. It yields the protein CASSFDRGLYGYTF.

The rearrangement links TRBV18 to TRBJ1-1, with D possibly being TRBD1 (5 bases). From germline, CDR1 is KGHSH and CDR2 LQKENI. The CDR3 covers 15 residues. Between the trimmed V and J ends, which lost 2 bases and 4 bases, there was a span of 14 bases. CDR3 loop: CASSPAGGGATEAFF. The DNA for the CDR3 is TGTGCCAGCTCACCAGCGGGGGGGGGAGCCACTGAAGCTTTCTTT.